Following are 23 T cell receptor beta chains from one sample sequenced in a study of naive and memory T cell subsets. An equimolar mix of two oligonucleotides served as the beta constant-region primer for TRBC1 and TRBC2. Ligated cDNA was amplified by four rounds of PCR with nested alpha and beta constant-region primers and SP2. One entry per CDR3 protein, called by TCRdb with MiXCR from the UMI-ligation and nested PCR reads. The sample contains several thousand distinct CDR3 sequences, 4% to 6% of which appear only once. Sample: effector memory CD8+ T cells from blood. Described subset: effector memory, CD45RA- CD27-. The receptor source for this set is a human donor in good health.

At least ten counts were recorded for this clonotype. The CDR3, as DNA: TGTGCCAGCAGTTTAACAGGGGGCATAAACGAGCAGTACTTC. Translation: CASSLTGGINEQYF. The chain employs TRBV28 and TRBJ2-7, with 9 bases that match TRBD1. Germline lookup yields CDR1 MDHEN and CDR2 SYDVKM. The length of the CDR3 is 14 residues. With V trimmed by 2 bases and J by 5 bases, 4 bases remained unmatched.

This clonotype has ten or more counts. The rearrangement uses TRBV15 and TRBJ2-7, with D maybe TRBD2 (7 bases). V lost 0 bases to trimming and J lost 5 bases, with 14 bases between them. Germline lookup yields CDR1 LNHNV and CDR2 YYDKDF (reference sequence). The CDR3 runs 15 residues. CDR3 bases: TGTGCCACCAGCAGAGATCGAGGGGGGGCCGACGAGCAGTACTTC. Amino acids: CATSRDRGGADEQYF. The full variable domain, rest sourced from reference TRBV15 and TRBJ2-7, is DAMVIQNPRYQVTQFGKPVTLSCSQTLNHNVMYWYQQKSSQAPKLLFHYYDKDFNNEADTPDNFQSRRPNTSFCFLDIRSPGLGDTAMYLCATSRDRGGADEQYFGPGTRLTVT.

V is TRBV12-3 or TRBV12-4 and J is TRBJ1-1; D ambiguous. The CDR3 covers 12 residues. V was cut by 6 bases and J by 8 bases, with 13 bases left in between. As DNA, the CDR3 is TGTGCCAGCAGGGATTATAGGGAGGAAGCTTTCTTT. Protein: CASRDYREEAFF.

Many counts were recorded for this clonotype. V usage is TRBV5-1 and J usage is TRBJ2-1; TRBD1 matches at 8 bases. This CDR3 has 16 residues. V gave up 0 bases and J gave up 5 bases; unmatched junction bases: 7. Germline V gene sequence: CDR1 SGHRS, CDR2 YFSETQ. The CDR3 sequence is CASSLAMGTGDNEQFF. CDR3 in DNA: TGCGCCAGCAGCTTGGCTATGGGGACAGGAGACAATGAGCAGTTCTTC.

This clonotype was seen repeatedly, ten times or more. The rearrangement joins TRBV7-8 to TRBJ1-2, with D maybe TRBD1 (6 bases). V was clipped by 1 base and J by 4 bases, with 13 bases between them. Per the germline V gene, CDR1 is SGHVS and CDR2 is FQNEAQ. The CDR3 contains 15 residues. The CDR3 reads CASSLGEGVFYGYTF. The CDR3 DNA reads TGTGCCAGCAGCTTAGGAGAGGGGGTCTTCTATGGCTACACCTTC.

The V and J genes are TRBV6-5 and TRBJ2-2; D remains ambiguous. CDR1 and CDR2 (germline): MNHEY, SVGAGI. This CDR3 comprises 13 residues. Trimming pared 4 bases from V and 5 bases from J, leaving 8 bases between. CDR3 bases: TGTGCCAGCAGTTTTCAAGAAACCGGGGAGCTGTTTTTT. Translation gives CASSFQETGELFF.

The genes are TRBV20-1 and TRBJ1-1; D is uncertain. CDR3 length: 14 amino acids. The V and J ends lost 3 bases and 6 bases respectively, with 17 bases between them. Per the germline V gene, CDR1 is DFQATT and CDR2 is SNEGSKA (reference sequence). CDR3 sequence (DNA): TGCAGTGCTAGGGGCCGGAAGTATTTGGCTGAAGCTTTCTTT. Translation gives CSARGRKYLAEAFF.

This clonotype was observed many times. The chain couples TRBV4-1 to TRBJ2-5; D is possibly TRBD1 or TRBD2 (5 bases each). CDR3 length: 15 amino acids. Trimming stripped 0 bases from V and 1 base from J, with 9 bases between. The germline gives CDR1 MGHRA, CDR2 YSYEKL. CDR3 nucleotide sequence: TGCGCCAGCAGCCAAGAGGGGCGGGTCCAAGAGACCCAGTACTTC. Its translation is CASSQEGRVQETQYF.

In its sample, this clonotype was seen a few times. The chain has TRBV19 and TRBJ2-1, with 11 bases identical to TRBD2. V shed 3 bases, J shed 0 bases, and the junction held 10 bases outside the gene matches. The germline gives CDR1 LNHDA, CDR2 SQIVND (reference sequence). The CDR3 sequence is 19 residues long. This chain's CDR3 is CASSILGTSGRSSYNEQFF. The CDR3 DNA is TGTGCCAGTAGTATCTTAGGGACTAGCGGACGAAGCTCCTACAATGAGCAGTTCTTC.

By sample fraction, this clonotype is medium-sized (0.01 to 0.1%). This chain's CDR3 is CSVEGNEKLFF. CDR3 sequence (DNA): TGCAGCGTTGAGGGAAATGAAAAACTGTTTTTT. The chain is built from TRBV29-1 and TRBJ1-4; no reliable D call. The germline V gene encodes CDR1 SQVTM and CDR2 ANQGSEA. The germline V and J ends were trimmed by 3 bases and 5 bases, with 4 bases remaining between them. The CDR3 has 11 residues. The full variable domain, its missing parts supplied by reference TRBV29-1 and TRBJ1-4, is SAVISQKPSRDICQRGTSLTIQCQVDSQVTMMFWYRQQPGQSLTLIATANQGSEATYESGFVIDKFPISRPNLTFSTLTVSNMSPEDSSIYLCSVEGNEKLFFGSGTQLSVL.

This clonotype was seen only once. The chain has TRBV6-5 and TRBJ2-2; weak D call: TRBD2 (5 bases). V lost 0 bases to trimming and J lost 1 base, with 9 bases between them. There are 16 residues in the CDR3. The germline gives CDR1 MNHEY, CDR2 SVGAGI. CDR3 loop: CASSYSMGENTGELFF. The DNA for the CDR3 is TGTGCCAGCAGTTACTCGATGGGAGAGAACACCGGGGAGCTGTTTTTT.

Many counts were recorded for this clonotype. V usage is TRBV29-1 and J usage is TRBJ1-1; a weak D match, TRBD1 (5 bases). V lost 5 bases, J lost 4 bases, and 17 bases lay in between. CDR1 is SQVTM and CDR2 is ANQGSEA in the germline V gene. The CDR3 length is 14 residues. The CDR3 nucleotides are TGCAGCGTTATAGGGGCGGACGGGGGCACTGAAGCTTTCTTT. Translated: CSVIGADGGTEAFF.

In this sample, this clonotype turned up many times. The rearrangement links TRBV2 to TRBJ2-1; 8 bases match TRBD1. The CDR3 is made up of 13 amino acids. Looked up from germline, CDR1 is SNHLY and CDR2 is FYNNEI. V lost 8 bases to trimming and J lost 4 bases; unmatched junction nucleotides: 4. The CDR3 sequence is CASGQGAYNEQFF. The CDR3, as DNA: TGTGCCAGCGGGCAGGGGGCGTACAATGAGCAGTTCTTC.

This clonotype was observed many times. The chain joins TRBV20-1 to TRBJ2-7; D possibly matches TRBD1 or TRBD2 (5 bases each). This CDR3 has 15 residues. V lost 4 bases and J 4 bases, leaving 20 bases between the germline ends. Germline-derived CDR1 and CDR2 are DFQATT and SNEGSKA (reference sequence). The CDR3 here is CSANLPGRDVYEQYF. For the CDR3, the DNA is TGCAGTGCTAATCTGCCGGGACGGGACGTGTACGAGCAGTACTTC.

The chain is built from TRBV25-1 and TRBJ1-4, with 7 bases that match TRBD1. This CDR3 has 14 amino acids. V gave up 8 bases and J gave up 5 bases; unmatched junction bases: 8. Germline-derived CDR1 and CDR2 are MGHDK and SYGVNS. Written as DNA, the CDR3 is TGTGCCAGCGTAACCGGGACAGACAATGAAAAACTGTTTTTT. This encodes CASVTGTDNEKLFF.

This clonotype is medium-sized in the sample. This rearrangement joins TRBV3-1 to TRBJ2-7, with 9 bases fitting TRBD2. Trimming at V came to 4 bases and at J to 4 bases, leaving 17 bases not matched to a gene. CDR1 is LGHDT, CDR2 YNNKEL, per germline (reference sequence). The CDR3 is made up of 18 amino acids. The CDR3 spells CASSPTSREGLILYEQYF. In nucleotides, the CDR3 is TGTGCCAGCAGCCCCACGTCGCGGGAGGGCCTTATTTTATACGAGCAGTACTTC.

In this sample, this clonotype turned up many times. The rearrangement joins TRBV20-1 to TRBJ2-7, with 9 bases matching TRBD2. The CDR3 extends over 14 amino acids. Trimming took 6 bases from V and 3 from J; bases not matched to a gene: 9. CDR1 is DFQATT, CDR2 SNEGSKA, per germline (reference sequence). CDR3: CSARIAGEIYEQYF. The CDR3 coding sequence is TGCAGTGCCCGGATAGCGGGAGAGATCTACGAGCAGTACTTC.

This clonotype has a count of ten or more. The rearrangement uses TRBV6-2 or TRBV6-3 and TRBJ1-2; 8 bases line up with TRBD1. V gave up 0 bases and J gave up 7 bases; unmatched junction bases: 7. The CDR3 loop spans 15 amino acids. Germline V gene lookup returns CDR1 MNHEY and CDR2 SVGEGT. The CDR3 protein is CASSYSGQGAPGYTF. CDR3 nucleotides: TGTGCCAGCAGTTACTCGGGGCAGGGGGCTCCTGGCTACACCTTC.

This clonotype was observed a handful of times. V usage is TRBV6-4 and J usage is TRBJ2-1; D remains ambiguous. The CDR3 is 14 amino acids. V lost 4 bases to trimming and J lost 0 bases, with 7 bases between them. The germline gives CDR1 MRHNA, CDR2 SNTAGT. CDR3 protein: CASSAQSSYNEQFF. The CDR3 DNA reads TGTGCCAGCAGTGCCCAGAGCTCCTACAATGAGCAGTTCTTC.

This clonotype was seen many times. The chain employs TRBV20-1 and TRBJ2-7; 9 bases are shared with TRBD1. V lost 0 bases and J lost 7; bases outside the gene matches: 7. The germline V gene has CDR1 DFQATT and CDR2 SNEGSKA (reference sequence). This CDR3 is built from 14 residues. The CDR3 sequence is CSARDRTGVREQYF. The CDR3 bases are TGCAGTGCTAGAGACAGGACAGGGGTGAGAGAGCAGTACTTC.

This clonotype is classed as medium-sized (0.01 to 0.1%). This chain links TRBV6-1 with TRBJ2-1; D ambiguous. This CDR3 is built from 13 residues. V dropped 4 bases and J dropped 6 bases, with 10 bases sitting between them. Germline CDR1 reads MNHNS; CDR2 reads SASEGT. The CDR3 DNA follows: TGTGCCAGCAGTGCGACCGAAACCAATGAGCAGTTCTTC. Its translation is CASSATETNEQFF.

Ten or more counts support this clonotype. The chain carries TRBV18 and TRBJ1-5, with D unclear. CDR3 size: 16 residues. The V end lost 3 bases, the J end lost 0 bases, and 12 bases lay between the germline ends. CDR1 and CDR2 (germline): KGHSH, LQKENI. CDR3 DNA sequence: TGTGCCAGCTCACCGAGGGCAGGATATAGCAATCAGCCCCAGCATTTT. It is translated as CASSPRAGYSNQPQHF.

This clonotype appeared a few times. The V call is TRBV7-6, the J call TRBJ2-6; no firm D call. V lost 1 base and J lost 5, with 6 bases in between. The CDR3 has 14 residues. Germline CDR1 SGHVS, CDR2 FNYEAQ. The CDR3, as DNA: TGTGCCAGCAGCTTAGTAACTAGGGCCAACGTCCTGACTTTC. This translates into CASSLVTRANVLTF. The whole variable domain, remainder taken from reference TRBV7-6 and TRBJ2-6, is GAGVSQSPRYKVTKRGQDVALRCDPISGHVSLYWYRQALGQGPEFLTYFNYEAQQDKSGLPNDRFSAERPEGSISTLTIQRTEQRDSAMYRCASSLVTRANVLTFGAGSRLTVL.